A selection of T cell receptor beta chains follows, all from one sample in a study of graft-versus-host responses after intestinal transplantation. Generated by immunoSEQ multiplex PCR, the TCRdb table keeps only in-frame clones and is missing some. The sample shows tens of thousands of clones, roughly 92% of them seen only once. The material was bone marrow, obtained 734 days after intestinal transplantation. The receptor source for this set is a human patient who received an intestinal transplant, so some T cells may come from the graft donor. Both conserved end residues are part of each CDR3. Each record gives: D gene, V gene, clone size, J gene, CDR3 DNA, CDR3 protein. D genes are given only for firm matches. Clone size is shown for a subset of rows, as once, few, many or a class of expanded clone.

d_gene: TRBD1; v_gene: TRBV5-1; abundance: .; j_gene: TRBJ2-6; CDR3nt: TGCGCCAGCAGCTCTCCGACAGGGAATACTGGGGCCAACGTCCTGACTTTC; CDR3aa: CASSSPTGNTGANVLTF
d_gene: .; v_gene: TRBV18; abundance: .; j_gene: TRBJ2-6; CDR3nt: TGTGCCAGCTCACCGAGCAATCCGGATTTCGGGGCCAACGTCCTGACTTTC; CDR3aa: CASSPSNPDFGANVLTF
d_gene: .; v_gene: TRBV10-2; abundance: .; j_gene: TRBJ1-1; CDR3nt: TGCGCCAGCAGTGACCGAAACACTGAAGCTTTCTTT; CDR3aa: CASSDRNTEAFF
d_gene: TRBD2; v_gene: TRBV27; abundance: .; j_gene: TRBJ2-3; CDR3nt: TGTGCCAGCAGGCGTGGGTCACTAGCGGGGGGCCCGTCCTCTGGCACAGATACGCAGTATTTT; CDR3aa: CASRRGSLAGGPSSGTDTQYF
d_gene: .; v_gene: TRBV11-2; abundance: .; j_gene: TRBJ1-1; CDR3nt: TGTGCCAGCAGCTTAGAGTTCCCTGAAGCTTTCTTT; CDR3aa: CASSLEFPEAFF
d_gene: TRBD2; v_gene: TRBV2; abundance: few; j_gene: TRBJ2-5; CDR3nt: TGTGCCAGCAGGCCCGGGACTAGCCCACAAGAGACCCAGTACTTC; CDR3aa: CASRPGTSPQETQYF
d_gene: .; v_gene: TRBV5-1; abundance: .; j_gene: TRBJ2-7; CDR3nt: TGCGCCAGCAGCTTGGCGGGTCATCCCTACGAGCAGTACTTC; CDR3aa: CASSLAGHPYEQYF
d_gene: .; v_gene: TRBV21-1; abundance: .; j_gene: TRBJ1-4; CDR3nt: TGTGCCAGCAGCAAATTCGACCTGCTCTATGAAAAACTGTTTTTT; CDR3aa: CASSKFDLLYEKLFF
d_gene: .; v_gene: TRBV13; abundance: .; j_gene: TRBJ2-7; CDR3nt: TGTGCCAGCAGCTTAGGGACCCGATACGAGCAGTACTTC; CDR3aa: CASSLGTRYEQYF
d_gene: .; v_gene: TRBV19; abundance: .; j_gene: TRBJ1-1; CDR3nt: TGTGCCAGTAGTATTCTTGCAGGGCCCACTGAAGCTTTCTTT; CDR3aa: CASSILAGPTEAFF
d_gene: .; v_gene: TRBV11-1; abundance: once; j_gene: TRBJ2-3; CDR3nt: TGTGCCAGCAGCTTAGGACGGAGCACAGATACGCAGTATTTT; CDR3aa: CASSLGRSTDTQYF
d_gene: TRBD2; v_gene: TRBV6-6; abundance: .; j_gene: TRBJ2-3; CDR3nt: TGTGCCAGCAGCCCGAGTAGCGGGGGGGCCGCAGCGCAGTATTTT; CDR3aa: CASSPSSGGAAAQYF
d_gene: .; v_gene: TRBV7-9; abundance: .; j_gene: TRBJ2-7; CDR3nt: TGTGCCAGCAGCTTAGCGCTTGGGACGGGCGAGCAGTACTTC; CDR3aa: CASSLALGTGEQYF
d_gene: .; v_gene: TRBV18; abundance: .; j_gene: TRBJ2-3; CDR3nt: TGTGCCAGCTCACCTGACCTGTCCCCGACGTTTGGGGATACGCAGTATTTT; CDR3aa: CASSPDLSPTFGDTQYF
d_gene: TRBD2; v_gene: TRBV6-1; abundance: .; j_gene: TRBJ2-5; CDR3nt: TGTGCCAGCAGAGACAGCGGGAACAACCAAGAGACCCAGTACTTC; CDR3aa: CASRDSGNNQETQYF
d_gene: .; v_gene: TRBV29-1; abundance: .; j_gene: TRBJ2-1; CDR3nt: TGCAGCGTTCTGGGTGGGGGAACGGCGCATGAGCAGTTCTTC; CDR3aa: CSVLGGGTAHEQFF
d_gene: .; v_gene: TRBV6-5; abundance: .; j_gene: TRBJ1-1; CDR3nt: TGTGCCAGCAGTTACTTGGTAGACACTGAAGCTTTCTTT; CDR3aa: CASSYLVDTEAFF
d_gene: .; v_gene: TRBV9; abundance: .; j_gene: TRBJ2-5; CDR3nt: TGTGCCAGCAGCGTAGCGGAACAAGAGACCCAGTACTTC; CDR3aa: CASSVAEQETQYF
d_gene: .; v_gene: TRBV9; abundance: once; j_gene: TRBJ1-6; CDR3nt: TGTGCCAGCACCTCCCTCCCCGGCCCCGATTCACCCCTCCACTTT; CDR3aa: CASTSLPGPDSPLHF
d_gene: TRBD1; v_gene: TRBV7-9; abundance: .; j_gene: TRBJ2-1; CDR3nt: TGTGCCAGCAGCTTCCGGACAGGCCATGTCTACAATGGGCAGTTCTTC; CDR3aa: CASSFRTGHVYNGQFF
d_gene: TRBD1; v_gene: TRBV27; abundance: .; j_gene: TRBJ2-1; CDR3nt: TGTGCCACTTACAGGGGGCCGTCCTACAATGAGCAGTTCTTC; CDR3aa: CATYRGPSYNEQFF
d_gene: TRBD1; v_gene: TRBV11-2; abundance: .; j_gene: TRBJ2-7; CDR3nt: TGTGCCAGCAGCTTAGTGGGGACAGGGGACTCCTACGAGCAGTACTTC; CDR3aa: CASSLVGTGDSYEQYF
d_gene: .; v_gene: TRBV6-5; abundance: .; j_gene: TRBJ1-6; CDR3nt: TGTGCCAGCAGTTACTCACGCCAGAGCAATAATTCACCCCTCCACTTT; CDR3aa: CASSYSRQSNNSPLHF